Below are 4 T cell receptor beta chains sequenced from a single sample in a study of cytomegalovirus exposure and HLA in healthy donors. 60 Vbeta and 13 Jbeta primers were used in PCR. Sequenced by immunoSEQ multiplex PCR; TCRdb stores in-frame clones only, minus some. The table includes 200,000 or so clones, under 80% detected once. The sample taken for sequencing was PBMCs. The receptor set was obtained from a girl aged 2-9 years in good health and CMV-seronegative.

This clone has more than one count but fewer than ten. The chain joins TRBV4-1 to TRBJ2-7; no clear D gene. CDR1 is MGHRA and CDR2 is YSYEKL in the germline V gene. The V end lost 4 bases, the J end lost 1 base, and 8 bases lay between the germline ends. The CDR3 totals 13 residues. The CDR3 DNA reads TGCGCCAGCAGCCCGAGAGGTTCCTACGAGCAGTACTTC. This gives the protein CASSPRGSYEQYF.

This clone appeared a single time. This chain connects TRBV9 to TRBJ2-6; D call uncertain. CDR1 SGDLS and CDR2 YYNGEE come from the germline V gene. The CDR3 loop spans 15 amino acids. V was cut by 0 bases and J by 0 bases, with 4 bases left in between. Here the CDR3 DNA reads TGTGCCAGCAGCGTAGCTTCCTCTGGGGCCAACGTCCTGACTTTC. Translation gives CASSVASSGANVLTF. The variable domain in full, with the rest retrieved from reference TRBV9 and TRBJ2-6, is DSGVTQTPKHLITATGQRVTLRCSPRSGDLSVYWYQQSLDQGLQFLIQYYNGEERAKGNILERFSAQQFPDLHSELNLSSLELGDSALYFCASSVASSGANVLTFGAGSRLTVL.

V is TRBV10-1 and J is TRBJ1-1, with a possible D match to TRBD1 (5 bases). Germline V gene lookup returns CDR1 WNHNN and CDR2 SYGVQD (reference sequence). The CDR3 is 14 residues long. V was clipped by 0 bases and J by 4 bases, with 9 bases between them. CDR3 protein: CASSESGQITEAFF. The CDR3 coding sequence is TGCGCCAGCAGTGAGTCGGGGCAGATCACTGAAGCTTTCTTT.

This clone has just one count. The CDR3 nucleotides are TGTGCCAGCAGTGAATACCGATGGACAGGGGACACCGGGGAGCTGTTTTTT. Amino acid sequence: CASSEYRWTGDTGELFF. V gene TRBV25-1 combines with J gene TRBJ2-2; 9 nucleotides line up with TRBD1. This CDR3 spans 17 amino acids. The junction had 5 bases not matched to a gene; V was cut back by 0 bases and J by 3 bases. The germline V gene encodes CDR1 MGHDK and CDR2 SYGVNS.